These T cell receptor beta chains were read from a single sample in a study of blood T cell repertoires in COVID-19. The protocol was immunoSEQ multiplex PCR, while the TCRdb copy is restricted to in-frame clones and leaves out a portion. The table has roughly 290,000 clones, 70% to 90% seen once. The source material was peripheral blood. Source of these receptors: a woman in her 30s who had recovered from COVID-19. Both conserved end residues are part of each CDR3. The D gene is left open where the match is weak. Not all rows give a size; the values are once, few, many and, for expanded clones, a class.

J	size	V	D	CDR3	DNA
TRBJ2-7	.	TRBV5-1	TRBD1	CATHLGPGGSYEQYF	TGCGCCACCCACCTCGGACCAGGGGGATCCTACGAGCAGTACTTC
TRBJ1-4	.	TRBV19	.	CASRPGTLAREKLFF	TGTGCCAGTAGACCCGGGACTCTCGCTAGGGAAAAACTGTTTTTT
TRBJ2-7	.	TRBV12-3/TRBV12-4	.	CASSLYRDYEQYF	TGTGCCAGCAGTTTATACCGAGACTACGAGCAGTACTTC
TRBJ2-5	.	TRBV27	.	CASSLSAGWRETQYF	TGTGCCAGCAGTTTATCGGCGGGGTGGCGGGAGACCCAGTACTTC
TRBJ2-3	.	TRBV19	TRBD2	CASSIEPPGLAGGTDTQYF	TGTGCCAGTAGTATAGAACCCCCGGGACTAGCGGGGGGCACAGATACGCAGTATTTT
TRBJ1-3	.	TRBV27	.	CASTPKGWNTIYF	TGTGCCAGCACGCCTAAGGGGTGGAACACCATATATTTT
TRBJ2-7	.	TRBV5-8	.	CASSRTGSGSYEQYF	TGTGCCAGCAGCCGCACAGGGTCGGGCTCCTACGAGCAGTACTTC
TRBJ2-7	.	TRBV7-3	.	CASSVYGGAREQYF	TGTGCCAGCAGCGTCTACGGGGGAGCAAGAGAGCAGTACTTC
TRBJ2-3	.	TRBV7-2	TRBD2	CASSRSGGGSGPDTQYF	TGTGCCAGCAGCCGTAGCGGGGGCGGGAGTGGACCAGATACGCAGTATTTT
TRBJ2-5	once	TRBV12-3/TRBV12-4	.	CASANRAETQYF	TGTGCCAGCGCCAATCGCGCGGAGACCCAGTACTTC
TRBJ2-2	.	TRBV2	TRBD2	CASRELAGGPWTGELFF	TGTGCCAGCAGGGAACTAGCGGGGGGGCCCTGGACCGGGGAGCTGTTTTTT
TRBJ2-3	.	TRBV11-2	TRBD1	CASRLYSGQGPLTDTQYF	TGTGCCAGCAGGCTATATTCCGGACAGGGGCCCCTCACAGATACGCAGTATTTT
TRBJ1-1	.	TRBV5-6	TRBD1	CASSLLQGVNTEAFF	TGTGCCAGCAGCTTACTACAGGGGGTGAACACTGAAGCTTTCTTT
TRBJ2-5	.	TRBV28	.	CASSRPSYLRGQETQYF	TGTGCCAGCAGCCGACCGTCGTATCTCCGCGGTCAAGAGACCCAGTACTTC
TRBJ1-1	few	TRBV5-6	TRBD1	CASVGRTGYTEAFF	TGTGCCAGCGTTGGACGGACAGGGTACACTGAAGCTTTCTTT
TRBJ1-1	.	TRBV12-5	.	CASGLGEEGPNTEAFF	TGTGCTAGTGGTTTGGGGGAGGAGGGGCCGAACACTGAAGCTTTCTTT
TRBJ2-1	.	TRBV6-5	.	CASSYSSAYNEQFF	TGTGCCAGCAGTTACTCGAGCGCGTACAATGAGCAGTTCTTC